This T cell receptor beta chain was sequenced for a study of cytomegalovirus exposure and HLA in healthy donors. Study information: A subsequent analysis stated that the 100 to 150 validation repertoires were run on the same platform as the approximately 700 first-cohort repertoires. Study results and limitations: Most TCR sequences were rare, but some public TCRs occurred in many donors. According to reports, the classifier identified cytomegalovirus status with high specificity and sensitivity. Some TCR beta chains (about 180 of them) were listed as cytomegalovirus-associated.

The method was immunoSEQ multiplex PCR; TCRdb's version includes in-frame clones alone and lacks a portion of them. The sample shows about 200,000 clones, approximately 80% of them seen only once. As concerns this clone: No antigen is known for it.

CDR3 size: 18 residues. Losses at the gene ends were 5 bases for V and 0 bases for J; bases not matched to a gene: 9. The V gene's germline CDR1 is MNHEY and CDR2 SMNVEV (reference sequence). V gene TRBV27 combines with J gene TRBJ2-6, with TRBD1 identical over 8 bases. Sequencing used PBMCs. This clonotype was obtained from a woman aged 25 to 39 in good health and CMV-seropositive. CDR3: CASSPTGDILSGANVLTF. CDR3 sequence (DNA): TGTGCCAGCAGTCCGACAGGGGATATCCTCTCTGGGGCCAACGTCCTGACTTTC.